The 6 T cell receptor beta chains listed next were all sequenced from one sample in a study of blood T cell repertoires in COVID-19. Repertoires were generated with immunoSEQ multiplex PCR, while TCRdb's copy carries only in-frame clones and drops some. The profile shows more than 95,000 clones, about nine tenths of them singletons. The specimen was peripheral blood. The receptors were gathered from a human donor with active COVID-19. The donor label of this sample is uncertain.

This rearrangement joins TRBV6-5 to TRBJ1-2; TRBD1 agrees at 7 bases. This CDR3 has 14 amino acids. Per germline, CDR1 MNHEY and CDR2 SVGAGI. V was pared by 8 bases and J by 3 bases, with 9 bases of the junction left unmatched. The CDR3 region has the DNA TGTGCCAGCCTGCGCAACAGGGGCTACTATGGCTACACCTTC. Protein sequence: CASLRNRGYYGYTF.

The rearrangement uses TRBV5-4 and TRBJ1-6, with a weak D call TRBD1 (5 bases). V shed 2 bases and J shed 10 bases, with 13 bases lying between them. Germline CDR1 SGHNT, CDR2 YYREEE (reference sequence). The CDR3 is 14 residues long. CDR3 sequence (DNA): TGTGCCAGCAGCTTCTTAGGGGATGGGTCACCCCTCCACTTT. It translates to CASSFLGDGSPLHF. The entire variable domain, with the rest obtained from reference TRBV5-4 and TRBJ1-6, is as follows: ETGVTQSPTHLIKTRGQQVTLRCSSQSGHNTVSWYQQALGQGPQFIFQYYREEENGRGNFPPRFSGLQFPNYSSELNVNALELDDSALYLCASSFLGDGSPLHFGNGTRLTVT.

The chain recombines TRBV19 with TRBJ2-7, with 8 bases identical to TRBD1. This CDR3 has 13 residues. V shed 8 bases and J 7 bases; nucleotides not matched to a gene: 10. Germline V gene lookup returns CDR1 LNHDA and CDR2 SQIVND (reference sequence). CDR3: CASGGQGSKEQYF. For the CDR3, the DNA is TGTGCCAGTGGAGGACAGGGATCGAAAGAGCAGTACTTC.

The chain employs TRBV12-3 or TRBV12-4 and TRBJ2-3; D possibly corresponds to TRBD1 (6 bases). CDR3 length: 13 residues. Trimming removed 6 bases at V and 6 bases at J, with 13 bases between. This CDR3 is CASSLDRRDTQYF. CDR3 nucleotide sequence: TGTGCCAGCAGCCTAGACAGGCGGGATACGCAGTATTTT.

The chain links TRBV12-5 to TRBJ2-7; TRBD1 is a possible D gene (6 bases). The length of the CDR3 is 15 residues. The germline CDR1 and CDR2 sequences are LGHNT and FRNRAP. Trimming removed 2 bases at V and 5 bases at J, with 16 bases between. The CDR3 reads CASGLLGQRLDEQYF. The CDR3 DNA reads TGTGCTAGTGGTTTGTTAGGACAGCGGCTGGACGAGCAGTACTTC.

The chain couples TRBV7-9 to TRBJ2-3; 8 bases line up with TRBD2. V lost 1 base to trimming and J lost 2 bases; unmatched junction nucleotides: 8. Germline CDR1 SEHNR, CDR2 FQNEAQ (reference sequence). The CDR3 is 17 amino acids. CDR3 nucleotides: TGTGCCAGCAGCTTAGTCAGAGATAGCGGGGTCACAGATACGCAGTATTTT. Translated, it gives CASSLVRDSGVTDTQYF.